The 8 T cell receptor beta chains below come from one sample, sequenced in a study of cytomegalovirus exposure and HLA in healthy donors. The PCR ran on 60 Vbeta and 13 Jbeta primers. Clones were sequenced by immunoSEQ multiplex PCR, and TCRdb holds only the in-frame ones, with some missing. The data hold around 170,000 clones, with around 80% observed a single time. Material: PBMCs. All receptors derive from a male donor in good health and CMV-seronegative.

This clone was observed once. This chain connects TRBV7-8 to TRBJ2-1, with 9 positions matching TRBD1. There are 13 residues in the CDR3. Trimming removed 5 bases from V and 8 bases from J; junction bases left unmatched: 4. Germline loops: CDR1 SGHVS, CDR2 FQNEAQ. The DNA for the CDR3 is TGTGCCAGCAGCCACCGGACAGGGGATGAGCAGTTCTTC. Its translation: CASSHRTGDEQFF.

The count of this clone is one. The J gene is TRBJ1-2, the V gene TRBV5-1; 8 bases line up with TRBD1. The CDR3 is made up of 16 amino acids. The germline gives CDR1 SGHRS, CDR2 YFSETQ. After removal of 0 bases from V and 4 bases from J, the junction contained 8 bases not matched to a gene. The CDR3 loop reads CASSLDQGALPYGYTF. CDR3 DNA: TGCGCCAGCAGCTTGGACCAGGGGGCTCTCCCCTATGGCTACACCTTC. Drawing the rest from reference TRBV5-1 and TRBJ1-2, the complete variable domain is KAGVTQTPRYLIKTRGQQVTLSCSPISGHRSVSWYQQTPGQGLQFLFEYFSETQRNKGNFPGRFSGRQFSNSRSEMNVSTLELGDSALYLCASSLDQGALPYGYTFGSGTRLTVV.

This clone turned up a few times. The rearrangement joins TRBV4-3 to TRBJ1-5; D possibly corresponds to TRBD1 (5 bases). The CDR3 runs to 16 residues. Looked up from germline, CDR1 is LGHNA and CDR2 is YSLEER. The V end lost 0 bases, the J end lost 4 bases, and 13 bases lay between the germline ends. CDR3 region: CASSQDWGRDNQPQHF. CDR3 coding DNA: TGCGCCAGCAGCCAAGACTGGGGCAGGGATAATCAGCCCCAGCATTTT.

The table lists this clone with a few counts. The chain uses TRBV7-9 and TRBJ1-1; 10 bases match TRBD1. Trimming removed 6 bases from V and 4 bases from J; junction bases left unmatched: 5. The germline CDR1 and CDR2 sequences are SEHNR and FQNEAQ (reference sequence). The CDR3 has 14 residues. This CDR3 reads CASSEDRGGTEAFF. CDR3 DNA: TGTGCCAGCAGTGAGGACAGGGGGGGCACTGAAGCTTTCTTT.

The J gene is TRBJ2-5, the V gene TRBV19; TRBD2 aligns across 9 bases. With 10 bases clipped from V and 5 bases from J, the junction kept 20 bases outside the gene matches. Germline V lookup: CDR1 LNHDA, CDR2 SQIVND (reference sequence). CDR3 length: 17 residues. The CDR3 sequence is CATEKVASAGGRETQYF. In DNA, the CDR3 is TGTGCCACCGAGAAGGTGGCATCGGCGGGGGGGCGTGAGACCCAGTACTTC.

The chain is built from TRBV6-5 and TRBJ1-5; 11 bases are a match to TRBD1. CDR3 length: 15 residues. Trimming cost V 6 bases and J 6 bases; bases outside gene matches: 7. Germline V gene sequence: CDR1 MNHEY, CDR2 SVGAGI. As DNA, the CDR3 is TGTGCCAGCAGCCTCGGACAGGGGGCTTCTCAGCCCCAGCATTTT. This gives the protein CASSLGQGASQPQHF.

This rearrangement joins TRBV4-2 to TRBJ1-1; D unclear. V lost 1 base, J lost 3 bases, and 9 bases lay in between. CDR1 LGHNA and CDR2 YNFKEQ come from the germline V gene. The CDR3 is 14 amino acids. CDR3 sequence: CASSQGRGDTEAFF. In DNA form, the CDR3 reads TGTGCCAGCAGCCAAGGACGCGGAGACACTGAAGCTTTCTTT.

V gene TRBV4-2 combines with J gene TRBJ1-1, with 8 bases matching TRBD1. CDR3 length: 13 residues. J was trimmed by 3 bases and V by 5 bases; bases with no gene match: 2. The germline gives CDR1 LGHNA, CDR2 YNFKEQ. CDR3 coding DNA: TGTGCCAGCAGCGGACAGGGAGACACTGAAGCTTTCTTT. This encodes CASSGQGDTEAFF.